This passage covers 27 T cell receptor beta chains from one sample sequenced in a study of CD8 T cells in ankylosing spondylitis. A single record per CDR3 protein comes from TCRdb applying MiXCR to the 5' RACE reads. Among about 540,000 distinct CDR3 sequences listed, approximately 12% were seen once. These TCRs' antigens remain unknown. Broader study findings: What seemed typical of ankylosing spondylitis blood was a TCR beta motif built from eight highly homologous variants.

Input material: blood, either unsorted or a sorted T cell fraction (not recorded which). All receptors come from a male donor with ankylosing spondylitis.

This chain joins TRBV15 and TRBJ2-1, with a possible D match to TRBD2 (6 bases). Germline assignment: CDR1 LNHNV and CDR2 YYDKDF (reference sequence). There are 15 residues in the CDR3. The V end lost 5 bases, the J end lost 2 bases, and 13 bases lay between the germline ends. The CDR3 protein is CATSSRGLTYNEQFF. The CDR3 nucleotides read TGTGCCACCAGCTCGCGGGGACTGACCTACAATGAGCAGTTCTTC.

The chain is built from TRBV27 and TRBJ2-1; D assignment may be TRBD1 or TRBD2 (7 bases each). CDR1 and CDR2 from the germline V gene are MNHEY and SMNVEV (reference sequence). The CDR3 spans 15 residues. Trimming pared 3 bases from V and 6 bases from J, leaving 15 bases between. As DNA, the CDR3 is TGTGCCAGCAGTTTGGGCAGGGGGGGATTCAATGAGCAGTTCTTC. Translating it yields CASSLGRGGFNEQFF.

This chain uses TRBV12-3 or TRBV12-4 with TRBJ1-2; D perhaps matches TRBD1 (6 bases). Trimming stripped 4 bases from V and 8 bases from J, with 11 bases between. The CDR3 has 12 residues. The CDR3 loop is CASSSGEGGYTF. For the CDR3, the DNA is TGTGCCAGCAGTTCAGGGGAAGGGGGCTACACCTTC.

The V gene is TRBV5-4, the J gene TRBJ2-7, with TRBD1 identical over 11 bases. The CDR3 sequence is 13 residues long. J was trimmed by 6 bases and V by 4 bases; bases with no gene match: 3. The germline V gene has CDR1 SGHNT and CDR2 YYREEE (reference sequence). CDR3 loop: CASSTDRGREQYF. The CDR3 region has the DNA TGTGCCAGCAGCACGGACAGGGGGCGCGAGCAGTACTTC. Using reference TRBV5-4 and TRBJ2-7 for the parts outside the CDR3, the full variable domain is ETGVTQSPTHLIKTRGQQVTLRCSSQSGHNTVSWYQQALGQGPQFIFQYYREEENGRGNFPPRFSGLQFPNYSSELNVNALELDDSALYLCASSTDRGREQYFGPGTRLTVT.

In its sample, this clonotype was seen a few times. J is TRBJ1-2 and V is TRBV20-1; possibly TRBD1 for D (6 bases). Per the germline V gene, CDR1 is DFQATT and CDR2 is SNEGSKA (reference sequence). The CDR3 runs 14 residues. V lost 3 bases, J lost 5 bases, and 16 bases lay in between. The CDR3 nucleotides are TGCAGTGCTAGGAAGGACAGCCTGGGGTATGGCTACACCTTC. This gives the protein CSARKDSLGYGYTF.

The table lists this clonotype with a few counts. V gene TRBV6-1 combines with J gene TRBJ2-3, with D unclear. The CDR3 has 13 amino acids. From germline, CDR1 is MNHNS and CDR2 SASEGT. V was cut by 1 base and J by 8 bases, with 10 bases left in between. The CDR3 loop is CASSEDWRGTQYF. CDR3 DNA sequence: TGTGCCAGCAGTGAAGACTGGCGTGGTACGCAGTATTTT.

This clonotype was found a few times. The chain couples TRBV20-1 to TRBJ2-3, with no clear D. Trimming stripped 3 bases from V and 4 bases from J, with 17 bases between. The CDR3 sequence is 15 residues long. The germline V gene encodes CDR1 DFQATT and CDR2 SNEGSKA (reference sequence). CDR3 loop: CSARDERNIPDTQYF. CDR3 in DNA: TGCAGTGCTAGGGACGAGCGCAATATACCAGATACGCAGTATTTT.

This clonotype was found a few times. V usage is TRBV5-1 and J usage is TRBJ1-2; tentatively, D is TRBD1 (5 bases). Germline V lookup: CDR1 SGHRS, CDR2 YFSETQ. The CDR3 runs to 14 residues. V lost 0 bases, J lost 4 bases, and 10 bases lay in between. CDR3 sequence: CASSLVGDSYGYTF. The CDR3 DNA is TGCGCCAGCAGCTTGGTAGGTGACAGCTATGGCTACACCTTC.

This clonotype was recorded a few times. The V call is TRBV7-2, the J call TRBJ1-1; possibly TRBD1 for D (5 bases). The germline CDR1 and CDR2 sequences are SGHTA and FQGNSA. This CDR3 spans 13 amino acids. Trimming pared 6 bases from V and 2 bases from J, leaving 10 bases between. CDR3: CASRRDLNTEAFF. CDR3 DNA sequence: TGTGCCAGCAGGAGGGACCTAAACACTGAAGCTTTCTTT.

This clonotype has just a few counts. The genes are TRBV5-1 and TRBJ2-7, with D perhaps TRBD1 or TRBD2 (6 bases each). The CDR3 length is 13 residues. The V and J ends lost 6 bases and 0 bases respectively, with 10 bases between them. From germline, CDR1 is SGHRS and CDR2 YFSETQ. CDR3 nucleotides: TGCGCCAGCAAGGGGGGAACCTCCTACGAGCAGTACTTC. It specifies CASKGGTSYEQYF. The whole variable domain, filled in from reference TRBV5-1 and TRBJ2-7, reads KAGVTQTPRYLIKTRGQQVTLSCSPISGHRSVSWYQQTPGQGLQFLFEYFSETQRNKGNFPGRFSGRQFSNSRSEMNVSTLELGDSALYLCASKGGTSYEQYFGPGTRLTVT.

Only a few counts were recorded for this clonotype. V gene TRBV27 combines with J gene TRBJ1-2; TRBD1 might be the D (6 bases). CDR3 length: 17 residues. The germline V gene encodes CDR1 MNHEY and CDR2 SMNVEV (reference sequence). V was trimmed by 2 bases and J by 4 bases, leaving 20 bases between them. The CDR3 region has the DNA TGTGCCAGCAGTTTACGGGGGCTTACAGGATTGCCCTATGGCTACACCTTC. This sequence encodes CASSLRGLTGLPYGYTF.

V and J are TRBV14 and TRBJ1-1, with a possible D match to TRBD1 (5 bases). V lost 0 bases and J lost 10, with 9 bases in between. The CDR3 has 12 amino acids. Looked up from germline, CDR1 is SGHDN and CDR2 is FVKESK. The CDR3 protein is CASSQDAGRAFF. CDR3 sequence (DNA): TGTGCCAGCAGCCAAGATGCAGGGCGAGCTTTCTTT.

The chain has TRBV30 and TRBJ2-1; unclear D gene. The length of the CDR3 is 14 residues. Trimming stripped 2 bases from V and 5 bases from J, with 13 bases between. Looked up from germline, CDR1 is GTSNPN and CDR2 is SVGIG (reference sequence). The CDR3 bases are TGTGCCTGGAGTAAGAACGATGCCCACAATGAGCAGTTCTTC. Its protein is CAWSKNDAHNEQFF.

This clonotype was seen a few times. This rearrangement joins TRBV24-1 to TRBJ2-3, with 8 bases matching TRBD1. V was pared by 5 bases and J by 3 bases, with 3 bases of the junction left unmatched. The CDR3 sequence is 14 residues long. Germline loops: CDR1 KGHDR, CDR2 SFDVKD. The CDR3 here is CATSATGGTDTQYF. CDR3 in DNA: TGTGCCACCAGTGCCACAGGGGGAACAGATACGCAGTATTTT.

This clonotype was seen a handful of times. J is TRBJ2-1 and V is TRBV18; the D gene is possibly TRBD1 (6 bases). The CDR3 totals 16 residues. Germline V gene sequence: CDR1 KGHSH, CDR2 LQKENI. V lost 3 bases, J lost 6 bases, and 18 bases lay in between. CDR3 amino acids: CASSPVDSLGGNEQFF. Here the CDR3 DNA reads TGTGCCAGCTCACCCGTGGACAGTTTAGGAGGCAATGAGCAGTTCTTC.

This clonotype was detected only a few times. The V call is TRBV5-1, the J call TRBJ2-2; 10 bases are shared with TRBD2. With 4 bases clipped from V and 4 bases from J, the junction kept 10 bases outside the gene matches. CDR1 and CDR2 from the germline V gene are SGHRS and YFSETQ. This CDR3 has 17 residues. CDR3 region: CASSPALAGEITGELFF. CDR3 DNA sequence: TGCGCCAGCAGCCCGGCTCTAGCGGGAGAAATCACCGGGGAGCTGTTTTTT.

There are a few counts of this clonotype. The chain joins TRBV10-3 to TRBJ2-7; weak D call: TRBD1 (5 bases). Germline-derived CDR1 and CDR2 are ENHRY and SYGVKD. The CDR3 has 14 amino acids. Trimming stripped 6 bases from V and 1 base from J, with 13 bases between. The CDR3 is CAIRSDTQSYEQYV. CDR3 nucleotide sequence: TGTGCCATCAGATCGGACACACAGTCCTACGAGCAGTACGTC.

The rearrangement links TRBV5-6 to TRBJ1-6, with D possibly matching TRBD1 (5 bases). This CDR3 has 17 residues. V lost 0 bases and J 5 bases, leaving 15 bases between the germline ends. CDR1 SGHDT and CDR2 YYEEEE come from the germline V gene. CDR3 protein: CASSLVGGPGHNSPLHF. The CDR3 coding sequence is TGTGCCAGCAGCTTGGTCGGGGGACCAGGCCATAATTCACCCCTCCACTTT.

The V gene is TRBV15, the J gene TRBJ2-3; D tentatively fits TRBD1 or TRBD2 (5 bases each). In germline, CDR1 is LNHNV, CDR2 YYDKDF (reference sequence). The ends were cut back, 3 bases at V and 4 bases at J, with 14 bases in the middle. The CDR3 has 15 amino acids. The CDR3 sequence is CATSRVSGGPDTQYF. The CDR3 DNA reads TGTGCCACCAGCAGGGTCAGTGGGGGTCCAGATACGCAGTATTTT.

The chain recombines TRBV19 with TRBJ2-7; D might be TRBD1 (5 bases). The V gene lost 9 bases and the J gene lost 3 bases, with 21 bases spanning the gap. Germline values: CDR1 LNHDA, CDR2 SQIVND (reference sequence). The CDR3 has 15 residues. CDR3: CARFARLGRDYEQYV. CDR3 in DNA: TGTGCCAGATTTGCCCGACTTGGCAGGGACTACGAGCAGTACGTC.

This clonotype occurred a few times. The chain links TRBV10-3 to TRBJ2-3; 8 bases align to TRBD2. This CDR3 region has 14 residues. Trimming took 11 bases from V and 0 from J; bases not matched to a gene: 7. Germline assignment: CDR1 ENHRY and CDR2 SYGVKD. The CDR3 here is CAAEAGASTDTQYF. In nucleotides, the CDR3 is TGTGCCGCCGAAGCGGGAGCTAGCACAGATACGCAGTATTTT.

This clonotype was seen ten or more times. The chain carries TRBV4-2 and TRBJ2-1; D assignment may be TRBD1 or TRBD2 (7 bases each). The CDR3 has 16 amino acids. The ends were cut back, 2 bases at V and 5 bases at J, with 16 bases in the middle. Germline V CDR1 and CDR2: LGHNA, YNFKEQ. This chain's CDR3 is CASSQPDRDYDNEQFF. The CDR3 bases are TGTGCCAGCAGCCAACCCGACAGGGACTATGACAATGAGCAGTTCTTC.

This clonotype was detected only a few times. The rearrangement uses TRBV12-3 or TRBV12-4 and TRBJ2-1; D is undetermined. Trimming left V 5 bases short and J 6 bases short, with 17 bases between. The CDR3 runs to 15 residues. The DNA of the CDR3 is TGTGCCAGCAGTCGCCCGCGGCGGACCCTCAATGAGCAGTTCTTC. Translated, it gives CASSRPRRTLNEQFF.

The gene calls are TRBV12-3 or TRBV12-4 and TRBJ2-3; 12 bases map to TRBD2. Trimming took 3 bases from V and 4 from J; bases not matched to a gene: 5. The CDR3 is made up of 16 amino acids. CDR3: CASSFGGLAGSDTQYF. Here the CDR3 DNA reads TGTGCCAGCAGTTTTGGCGGACTAGCGGGGTCAGATACGCAGTATTTT.

This clonotype has a handful of counts. The genes are TRBV29-1 and TRBJ1-2; D possibly corresponds to TRBD1 (5 bases). Germline V gene sequence: CDR1 SQVTM, CDR2 ANQGSEA. Trimming cost V 4 bases and J 5 bases, with 14 bases left between them. The CDR3 has 13 amino acids. The CDR3 nucleotides read TGCAGCGTTGGGGGGGGAATTGAATATGGCTACACCTTC. It yields the protein CSVGGGIEYGYTF.

This clonotype was counted a few times. The chain is built from TRBV7-2 and TRBJ2-1; D remains unclear. The ends were cut back, 2 bases at V and 9 bases at J, with 17 bases in the middle. Germline assignment: CDR1 SGHTA and CDR2 FQGNSA. The length of the CDR3 is 15 residues. The CDR3 bases are TGTGCCAGCAGCTTATCAGCCGCCAGTGGTGGTGAGCAGTTCTTC. It is translated as CASSLSAASGGEQFF.

This clonotype was seen ten or more times. The rearrangement uses TRBV6-5 and TRBJ2-5, with TRBD1 as a possible D gene (6 bases). The CDR3 consists of 15 residues. Germline lookup yields CDR1 MNHEY and CDR2 SVGAGI. The V end was cut by 0 bases, the J end by 2 bases, with 10 bases between. The CDR3 coding sequence is TGTGCCAGCAGTTACTCGGGGGCAACACAAGAGACCCAGTACTTC. It specifies CASSYSGATQETQYF.